This T cell receptor (beta chain) was sequenced in a study of blood T cell repertoires in COVID-19. As processed by the authors: It was from reference gene primer amplification that nucleated cell counts were estimated. Generated by immunoSEQ multiplex PCR, the TCRdb table keeps only in-frame clones and is missing some. V and J calls and clone size are given by that table; D and trimming were obtained from the DNA. The table records about 410,000 clones, about nine tenths of them present only once. The age range of participants was about 18 to 90 years, with residence in fewer than 25 US areas. The CDR3 is 16 residues long. CDR1 SGDLS and CDR2 YYNGEE come from the germline V gene. V was clipped by 3 bases and J by 1 base, with 16 bases between them.

This clonotype was obtained from a woman aged 30 to 39 who had recovered from COVID-19. This sequence joins TRBV9 and TRBJ2-5; maybe TRBD2 (6 bases). Sequencing used PBMCs or T cells enriched from blood (not recorded which). CDR3: CASSAEGGGSQETQYF. The CDR3 DNA is TGTGCCAGCAGCGCCGAAGGTGGGGGGTCCCAAGAGACCCAGTACTTC.